Listed below are T cell receptor beta chains from one sample, sequenced in a study of blood T cell repertoires in COVID-19. The data were produced by immunoSEQ multiplex PCR, yet TCRdb's version contains in-frame clones alone and is incomplete. The profile covers roughly 100,000 clones, with 87% appearing a single time and approximately 5% taken by the ten largest. Input material: peripheral blood. The receptors originated from a woman aged 45-65 years with COVID-19, enrolled during active disease. CDR3s include the opening cysteine and the closing phenylalanine or tryptophan. The order of the fields is D gene, clone size, J gene, V gene, CDR3 protein, CDR3 DNA. The D gene is left open where the match is weak. Clone size appears in some rows only: once, few, many, or a class for an expanded clone.

>.|.|TRBJ1-4|TRBV4-3
CASSQGIAGVEKLFF
TGCGCCAGCAGCCAAGGAATAGCGGGGGTTGAAAAACTGTTTTTT
>.|.|TRBJ1-1|TRBV2
CASSEVARNTEAFF
TGTGCCAGCAGTGAAGTAGCACGGAACACTGAAGCTTTCTTT
>TRBD1|.|TRBJ2-2|TRBV11-3
CASSSIHTGANTGELFF
TGTGCCAGCAGCTCGATACATACAGGGGCGAACACCGGGGAGCTGTTTTTT
>.|.|TRBJ1-1|TRBV27
CASSFGGAGTEAFF
TGTGCCAGCAGTTTTGGGGGGGCTGGGACTGAAGCTTTCTTT
>TRBD2|.|TRBJ2-3|TRBV19
CASTDGAGGRADTQYF
TGTGCCAGTACTGACGGGGCGGGGGGGCGTGCAGATACGCAGTATTTT
>TRBD2|.|TRBJ2-1|TRBV28
CASSSTSGVNEQFF
TGTGCCAGCAGCTCAACTAGCGGGGTAAATGAGCAGTTCTTC
>.|.|TRBJ2-7|TRBV5-4
CASSSGGEQYF
TGTGCCAGCAGCTCTGGGGGGGAGCAGTACTTC
>TRBD1|.|TRBJ2-3|TRBV7-9
CASSAGQGFTQYF
TGTGCCAGCAGTGCTGGACAGGGCTTTACGCAGTATTTT
>TRBD1|.|TRBJ2-2|TRBV7-9
CASSLEGASAGELFF
TGTGCCAGCAGCTTAGAGGGGGCGTCGGCCGGGGAGCTGTTTTTT
>TRBD2|.|TRBJ2-3|TRBV28
CASSFPYGLAGGGDTQYF
TGTGCCAGCAGTTTCCCCTACGGACTAGCGGGGGGAGGGGATACGCAGTATTTT
>.|.|TRBJ1-5|TRBV4-1
CASSQGGDQPQHF
TGCGCCAGCAGCCAGGGGGGAGATCAGCCCCAGCATTTT
>.|once|TRBJ2-5|TRBV21-1
CASSKARGKGQETQYF
TGTGCCAGCAGCAAAGCTAGGGGGAAGGGGCAAGAGACCCAGTACTTC
>TRBD2|.|TRBJ2-1|TRBV7-9
CASSPVAGASNEQFF
TGTGCCAGCAGCCCAGTAGCGGGGGCCTCCAATGAGCAGTTCTTC
>.|.|TRBJ2-3|TRBV7-3
CASSLTHTDTQYF
TGTGCCAGCAGCTTAACCCACACAGATACGCAGTATTTT
>TRBD1|.|TRBJ1-2|TRBV4-2
CASSQFGFGTGANNYGYTF
TGTGCCAGCAGCCAATTTGGCTTTGGGACAGGGGCAAACAACTATGGCTACACCTTC
>.|.|TRBJ1-4|TRBV11-3
CASSPPDREKLFF
TGTGCCAGCAGCCCCCCCGACAGAGAAAAACTGTTTTTT
>.|.|TRBJ2-2|TRBV7-2
CASSPREAGELFF
TGTGCCAGCAGCCCGAGAGAGGCCGGGGAGCTGTTTTTT
>TRBD1|.|TRBJ1-4|TRBV11-3
CASSFGQGAPNEKLFF
TGTGCCAGCAGCTTCGGGCAGGGGGCGCCTAATGAAAAACTGTTTTTT
>TRBD1|.|TRBJ1-4|TRBV5-1
CASSPSGGREKLFF
TGCGCCAGCAGCCCCTCAGGGGGTAGAGAAAAACTGTTTTTT
>.|.|TRBJ1-1|TRBV27
CASSLWGREGNTEAFF
TGTGCCAGCAGTTTATGGGGCAGGGAAGGGAACACTGAAGCTTTCTTT
>.|.|TRBJ2-7|TRBV19
CASSPRGSYEQYF
TGTGCCAGTAGCCCAAGGGGGAGCTACGAGCAGTACTTC
>.|.|TRBJ1-1|TRBV30
CAWKNGGSTEAFF
TGTGCCTGGAAAAACGGGGGTTCCACTGAAGCTTTCTTT
>.|.|TRBJ2-3|TRBV14
CASSQDPTSTDTQYF
TGTGCCAGCAGCCAAGATCCGACAAGCACAGATACGCAGTATTTT
>TRBD1|.|TRBJ2-1|TRBV10-3
CAISELGQGRNEQFF
TGTGCCATCAGTGAGTTAGGACAGGGTCGCAATGAGCAGTTCTTC
>.|.|TRBJ2-7|TRBV2
CATQRGEQYF
TGTGCCACCCAAAGGGGCGAGCAGTACTTC
>.|.|TRBJ1-6|TRBV5-4
CASSLVNSPLHF
TGTGCCAGCAGCTTGGTAAATTCACCCCTCCACTTT
>TRBD1|.|TRBJ2-2|TRBV7-3
CASSRQGATGELFF
TGTGCCAGCAGCCGACAGGGGGCGACCGGGGAGCTGTTTTTT
>TRBD1|.|TRBJ2-1|TRBV4-2
CASRGDSYNEQFF
TGTGCCAGCAGAGGGGACAGCTACAATGAGCAGTTCTTC
>.|.|TRBJ1-6|TRBV3-1/TRBV3-2
CASSPRTEGSSPLHF
TGTGCCAGCAGCCCGAGGACAGAGGGGAGTTCACCCCTCCACTTT
>.|.|TRBJ1-2|TRBV2
CASQSTGGAVYGYTF
TGTGCCAGCCAGTCTACGGGGGGCGCCGTCTATGGCTACACCTTC
>TRBD1|.|TRBJ1-4|TRBV7-9
CASSSTGEWGEKLFF
TGTGCCAGCAGCTCCACAGGGGAGTGGGGTGAAAAACTGTTTTTT
>.|.|TRBJ1-2|TRBV14
CASSQWGEEENGYTF
TGTGCCAGCAGCCAGTGGGGAGAGGAGGAAAATGGCTACACCTTC
>.|.|TRBJ1-3|TRBV11-2
CASTGFSGNTIYF
TGTGCCAGTACTGGTTTCTCTGGAAACACCATATATTTT
>.|.|TRBJ1-5|TRBV6-5
CASTRGEGNQPQHF
TGTGCCAGCACCCGAGGGGAGGGCAATCAGCCCCAGCATTTT
>TRBD2|few|TRBJ2-2|TRBV2
CASSERSGGAGGELFF
TGTGCCAGCAGTGAAAGGAGCGGGGGGGCTGGCGGGGAGCTGTTTTTT
>TRBD2|.|TRBJ2-2|TRBV5-1
CASSNVPGLAGGPGTGELFF
TGCGCCAGCAGCAACGTCCCGGGACTAGCGGGGGGGCCCGGCACCGGGGAGCTGTTTTTT
>.|.|TRBJ2-1|TRBV9
CASSVSGLGTYNEQFF
TGTGCCAGCAGCGTAAGCGGTCTAGGGACCTACAATGAGCAGTTCTTC
>.|once|TRBJ1-4|TRBV5-8
CASSLEQGRANEKLFF
TGTGCCAGCAGCTTGGAGCAGGGGAGGGCTAATGAAAAACTGTTTTTT
>.|.|TRBJ1-1|TRBV30
CAWSLGGRTEAFF
TGTGCCTGGAGTCTCGGGGGACGCACTGAAGCTTTCTTT
>.|.|TRBJ2-4|TRBV4-1
CASSQPLSGGLAAKNIQYF
TGCGCCAGCAGCCAGCCTCTATCCGGGGGACTGGCAGCCAAAAACATTCAGTACTTC
>TRBD2|.|TRBJ2-5|TRBV5-4
CASSYTEPLAGGETQYF
TGTGCCAGCAGCTACACGGAGCCACTAGCGGGGGGGGAGACCCAGTACTTC
>.|.|TRBJ1-1|TRBV6-2/TRBV6-3
CASSYAGVAEAFF
TGTGCCAGCAGTTACGCAGGGGTCGCTGAAGCTTTCTTT
>.|.|TRBJ2-7|TRBV5-1
CASRPVGRPFEQYF
TGCGCCAGCAGGCCCGTCGGCAGGCCGTTCGAGCAGTACTTC
>TRBD1|.|TRBJ1-4|TRBV2
CASSVEQGVDEKLFF
TGTGCCAGCAGCGTGGAGCAGGGGGTAGATGAAAAACTGTTTTTT
>.|.|TRBJ1-6|TRBV6-5
CASSYRGGHNSPLHF
TGTGCCAGCAGTTACCGCGGGGGCCATAATTCACCCCTCCACTTT
>TRBD1|few|TRBJ1-3|TRBV4-2
CASSQGDRAGNTIYF
TGTGCCAGCAGCCAAGGAGACAGGGCTGGAAACACCATATATTTT
>TRBD1|.|TRBJ1-1|TRBV9
CASSGNPGTGAFF
TGTGCCAGCAGCGGTAACCCGGGGACAGGGGCTTTCTTT
>TRBD1|few|TRBJ1-2|TRBV4-1
CASSQEWQQGVFGYTF
TGCGCCAGCAGCCAAGAATGGCAACAGGGGGTGTTTGGCTACACCTTC
>TRBD1|once|TRBJ1-5|TRBV5-6
CASSYGARDRDNQPQHF
TGTGCCAGCAGCTATGGAGCGAGGGACAGGGACAATCAGCCCCAGCATTTT
>.|.|TRBJ1-2|TRBV6-5
CASSTGGGGYGYTF
TGTGCCAGCAGTACGGGGGGCGGCGGGTATGGCTACACCTTC
>.|.|TRBJ2-5|TRBV3-1/TRBV3-2
CASSQTGSGTQYF
TGTGCCAGCAGCCAAACAGGCTCGGGGACCCAGTACTTC
>TRBD1|once|TRBJ1-2|TRBV2
CASSSIGTGSNYGYTF
TGTGCCAGCAGTTCCATCGGGACAGGATCTAACTATGGCTACACCTTC
>TRBD2|.|TRBJ2-5|TRBV19
CASSILSSGASVQETQYF
TGTGCCAGTAGTATCTTATCCAGCGGGGCCTCCGTACAAGAGACCCAGTACTTC
>TRBD2|few|TRBJ2-7|TRBV18
CASSPGTTGSYEQYF
TGTGCCAGCTCACCTGGGACTACCGGCTCCTACGAGCAGTACTTC
>TRBD2|.|TRBJ2-1|TRBV7-9
CASSWGAGGGNEQFF
TGTGCCAGCAGCTGGGGAGCGGGGGGTGGTAATGAGCAGTTCTTC